A selection of T cell receptor beta chains follows, all from one sample in a study of blood T cells in healthy people across ages. MiXCR, applied by TCRdb to the 5' RACE reads, yields one record per CDR3 protein. Of 1,800,000 or so distinct CDR3 sequences in the sample, roughly 43% were seen once. Input material: blood. The origin of the receptors is a human donor in good health. The CDR3 runs from the conserved cysteine through the conserved F or W. The order of the fields is clone size, D gene, J gene, V gene, CDR3 protein, CDR3 DNA. A D gene is named only where the DNA matches it firmly. Part of the rows lack a size; the others show once, few, many or a class for expanded clones.

clone size: -; D gene: -; J gene: TRBJ2-7; V gene: TRBV4-1; CDR3 protein: CASSQKTASYEQYF; CDR3 DNA: TGCGCCAGCAGCCAAAAGACAGCCTCATACGAGCAGTACTTC
clone size: -; D gene: -; J gene: TRBJ2-1; V gene: TRBV7-8; CDR3 protein: CASSPYNRGRGHEQFF; CDR3 DNA: TGTGCCAGCAGCCCATACAACCGGGGCAGGGGACATGAGCAGTTCTTC
clone size: few; D gene: -; J gene: TRBJ1-2; V gene: TRBV12-5; CDR3 protein: CASEPGVRGYTF; CDR3 DNA: TGTGCTAGTGAGCCGGGGGTGCGCGGCTACACCTTC
clone size: -; D gene: -; J gene: TRBJ1-6; V gene: TRBV5-1; CDR3 protein: CASSSQGFSYNSPLHF; CDR3 DNA: TGCGCCAGCAGCTCGCAGGGGTTCAGTTATAATTCGCCCCTCCACTTT
clone size: few; D gene: -; J gene: TRBJ1-5; V gene: TRBV12-3/TRBV12-4; CDR3 protein: CASSTTPLGGGYDQPQHF; CDR3 DNA: TGTGCCAGCAGTACAACTCCCCTGGGGGGGGGCTACGATCAGCCCCAGCATTTT
clone size: -; D gene: -; J gene: TRBJ1-5; V gene: TRBV12-3/TRBV12-4; CDR3 protein: CASSFRAPSDQPQHF; CDR3 DNA: TGTGCCAGCAGTTTCCGGGCACCAAGCGATCAGCCCCAGCATTTT
clone size: few; D gene: -; J gene: TRBJ2-1; V gene: TRBV3-1; CDR3 protein: CASSPRVHNEQFF; CDR3 DNA: TGTGCCAGCAGCCCCAGGGTTCACAATGAGCAGTTCTTC
clone size: few; D gene: -; J gene: TRBJ2-5; V gene: TRBV7-2; CDR3 protein: CASSLGRGWETQYF; CDR3 DNA: TGTGCCAGCAGCTTAGGGCGGGGATGGGAGACCCAGTACTTC
clone size: few; D gene: TRBD1; J gene: TRBJ2-5; V gene: TRBV2; CDR3 protein: CASAPGGRETQYF; CDR3 DNA: TGTGCCAGCGCCCCAGGGGGTCGAGAGACCCAGTACTTC
clone size: many; D gene: TRBD2; J gene: TRBJ2-3; V gene: TRBV29-1; CDR3 protein: CSVDLSGSTDTQYF; CDR3 DNA: TGCAGCGTTGACCTTAGCGGGAGCACAGATACGCAGTATTTT
clone size: -; D gene: TRBD1; J gene: TRBJ2-7; V gene: TRBV7-2; CDR3 protein: CASSYERRDRGYEQYF; CDR3 DNA: TGTGCCAGCAGCTACGAGCGCCGGGACAGGGGATACGAGCAGTACTTC
clone size: -; D gene: -; J gene: TRBJ2-3; V gene: TRBV7-2; CDR3 protein: CASSFGGSGSTDTQYF; CDR3 DNA: TGTGCCAGCAGCTTTGGGGGGTCGGGGAGCACAGATACGCAGTATTTT
clone size: many; D gene: -; J gene: TRBJ2-5; V gene: TRBV12-3/TRBV12-4; CDR3 protein: CASSLSRGGETQYF; CDR3 DNA: TGTGCCAGCAGCCTATCCAGGGGGGGTGAGACCCAGTACTTC
clone size: -; D gene: TRBD1; J gene: TRBJ1-1; V gene: TRBV5-1; CDR3 protein: CASSLEGTGAEAFF; CDR3 DNA: TGCGCCAGCAGCTTGGAGGGGACAGGGGCTGAAGCTTTCTTT
clone size: -; D gene: -; J gene: TRBJ1-1; V gene: TRBV6-5; CDR3 protein: CASQSYGHTEAFF; CDR3 DNA: TGTGCCAGTCAATCCTACGGGCACACTGAAGCTTTCTTT
clone size: -; D gene: -; J gene: TRBJ2-4; V gene: TRBV2; CDR3 protein: CASTQQGRIQYF; CDR3 DNA: TGTGCCAGCACCCAACAGGGACGCATTCAGTACTTC
clone size: few; D gene: TRBD2; J gene: TRBJ2-4; V gene: TRBV9; CDR3 protein: CASSSLGREQYF; CDR3 DNA: TGTGCCAGCAGTTCCCTCGGGAGGGAGCAGTACTTC
clone size: -; D gene: -; J gene: TRBJ1-5; V gene: TRBV29-1; CDR3 protein: CSVAGTINQPQHF; CDR3 DNA: TGCAGCGTGGCTGGGACTATTAATCAGCCCCAGCATTTT
clone size: -; D gene: -; J gene: TRBJ2-7; V gene: TRBV7-2; CDR3 protein: CASSHQSSVDEQYF; CDR3 DNA: TGTGCCAGCAGCCACCAGAGTTCAGTGGATGAGCAGTACTTC
clone size: -; D gene: -; J gene: TRBJ1-1; V gene: TRBV7-9; CDR3 protein: CASSVVLGTEAFF; CDR3 DNA: TGTGCCAGCAGCGTCGTACTGGGTACTGAAGCTTTCTTT
clone size: -; D gene: TRBD1; J gene: TRBJ1-2; V gene: TRBV29-1; CDR3 protein: CSVDRDREGGYTF; CDR3 DNA: TGCAGCGTTGATCGGGACAGGGAGGGCGGCTACACCTTC
clone size: -; D gene: -; J gene: TRBJ1-2; V gene: TRBV11-3; CDR3 protein: CASSGGRGPHGYTF; CDR3 DNA: TGTGCCAGCAGCGGAGGGCGGGGACCTCACGGCTACACCTTC
clone size: -; D gene: -; J gene: TRBJ1-3; V gene: TRBV5-1; CDR3 protein: CASGNTGGPGNTIYF; CDR3 DNA: TGCGCCAGCGGGAACACGGGGGGGCCTGGAAACACCATATATTTT
clone size: -; D gene: -; J gene: TRBJ1-1; V gene: TRBV20-1; CDR3 protein: CGASAGSLGNTEAFF; CDR3 DNA: TGCGGTGCTAGTGCGGGGTCATTGGGAAACACTGAAGCTTTCTTT
clone size: few; D gene: TRBD1; J gene: TRBJ1-2; V gene: TRBV27; CDR3 protein: CASSLTGQGTNYGYTF; CDR3 DNA: TGTGCCAGCAGTTTAACAGGACAGGGGACTAACTATGGCTACACCTTC
clone size: few; D gene: -; J gene: TRBJ2-1; V gene: TRBV3-1; CDR3 protein: CASSQAEGTGGEFF; CDR3 DNA: TGTGCCAGCAGCCAAGCCGAAGGGACGGGGGGCGAGTTCTTC